This T cell receptor beta chain was documented in a study of shared T cell receptors in the human thymus. Some clones are missing from TCRdb's copy, which holds only in-frame ones; the method was immunoSEQ multiplex PCR. The sample shows about 660,000 clones, around 87% of them seen only once. This CDR3 spans 15 amino acids. Germline V gene sequence: CDR1 SGHTA, CDR2 FQGNSA. V lost 5 bases and J 4 bases, leaving 18 bases between the germline ends. This clone was observed a few times. These data were likewise used in another study, on human thymus T cells.

The sample was thymocytes. The V gene is TRBV7-2, the J gene TRBJ2-7, with D perhaps TRBD1 (6 bases). The TCR originated in a boy in the first two years of life with a congenital heart defect. The DNA for the CDR3 is TGTGCCAGCAGCATGGGGGTGGACAGTTATTACGAGCAGTACTTC. It codes for CASSMGVDSYYEQYF.